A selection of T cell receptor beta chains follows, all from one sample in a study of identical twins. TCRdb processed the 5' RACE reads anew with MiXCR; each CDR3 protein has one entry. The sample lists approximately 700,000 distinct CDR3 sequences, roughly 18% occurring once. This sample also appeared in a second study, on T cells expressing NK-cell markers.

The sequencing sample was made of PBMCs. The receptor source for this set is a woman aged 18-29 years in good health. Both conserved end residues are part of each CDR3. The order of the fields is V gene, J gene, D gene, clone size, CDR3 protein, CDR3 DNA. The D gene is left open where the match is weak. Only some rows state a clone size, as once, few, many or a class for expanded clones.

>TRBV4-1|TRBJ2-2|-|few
CASSHRMGNTGELFF
TGCGCCAGCAGCCACCGAATGGGTAACACCGGGGAGCTGTTTTTT
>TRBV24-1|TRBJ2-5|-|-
CATADGRQETQYF
TGTGCCACCGCCGATGGCAGACAAGAGACCCAGTACTTC
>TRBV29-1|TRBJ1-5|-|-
CSVNLGGNQPQHF
TGCAGCGTTAATTTAGGGGGCAATCAGCCCCAGCATTTT
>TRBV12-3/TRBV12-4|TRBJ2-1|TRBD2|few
CASSTTSGGAEQFF
TGTGCCAGCAGTACGACTAGCGGGGGGGCTGAGCAGTTCTTC
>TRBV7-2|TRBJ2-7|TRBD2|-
CASSFGSTSGSSYEQYF
TGTGCCAGCAGCTTTGGCTCTACTAGCGGTAGCTCCTACGAGCAGTACTTC
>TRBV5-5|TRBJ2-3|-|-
CASSQWIPRGNTQYF
TGTGCCAGCAGCCAATGGATCCCGAGGGGGAATACGCAGTATTTT
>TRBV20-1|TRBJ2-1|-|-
CSARERDWGNEQFF
TGCAGTGCTAGAGAGCGGGATTGGGGGAATGAGCAGTTCTTC
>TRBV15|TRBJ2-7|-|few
CATSLGHEQYF
TGTGCCACCAGCCTAGGCCACGAGCAGTACTTC
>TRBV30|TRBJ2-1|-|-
CAWSGVGEQFF
TGTGCCTGGAGTGGGGTGGGTGAGCAGTTCTTC
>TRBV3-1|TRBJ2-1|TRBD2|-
CASSLGSGGPWEQFF
TGTGCCAGCAGCTTGGGAAGCGGGGGTCCCTGGGAGCAGTTCTTC
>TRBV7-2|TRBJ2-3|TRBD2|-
CASSWGTSGVYF
TGTGCCAGCAGCTGGGGGACTAGCGGGGTTTATTTT
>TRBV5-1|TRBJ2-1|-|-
CASSLGQGIIGFF
TGCGCCAGCAGCTTGGGGCAGGGAATAATAGGGTTCTTC
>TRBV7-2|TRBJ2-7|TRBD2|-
CASSLWTSSGEQYF
TGTGCCAGCAGCTTATGGACTAGCTCGGGCGAGCAGTACTTC
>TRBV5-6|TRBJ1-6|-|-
CASSFPAGAGPLHF
TGTGCCAGCAGCTTTCCTGCGGGGGCTGGGCCCCTCCACTTT
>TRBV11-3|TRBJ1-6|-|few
CASSLEGTYSPLHF
TGTGCCAGCAGCTTGGAAGGGACGTATTCACCCCTCCACTTT
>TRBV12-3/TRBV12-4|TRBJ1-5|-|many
CASSWVGAQQPQHF
TGTGCCAGCAGTTGGGTAGGGGCTCAACAGCCCCAGCATTTT
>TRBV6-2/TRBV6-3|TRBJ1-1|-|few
CASSYYEGTEAFF
TGTGCCAGCAGTTACTACGAAGGTACTGAAGCTTTCTTT
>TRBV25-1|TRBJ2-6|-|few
CASSGAGNRANVLTF
TGTGCCAGCAGTGGGGCGGGTAATAGGGCCAACGTCCTGACTTTC
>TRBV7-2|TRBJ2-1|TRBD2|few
CASSLEGRVNNEQFF
TGTGCCAGCAGCTTAGAGGGGAGGGTAAACAATGAGCAGTTCTTC
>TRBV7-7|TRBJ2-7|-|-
CASSSGQAGIYEQYF
TGTGCCAGCAGCTCCGGACAAGCGGGCATCTACGAGCAGTACTTC
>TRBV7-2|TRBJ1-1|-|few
CASSPTYFEAFF
TGTGCCAGCAGCCCAACATATTTTGAAGCTTTCTTT
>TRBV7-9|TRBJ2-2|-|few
CASSFRAAGELFF
TGTGCCAGCAGCTTCAGAGCGGCCGGGGAGCTGTTTTTT
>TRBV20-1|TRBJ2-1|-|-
CSASDPTLYNEQFF
TGCAGCGCTTCGGACCCTACTCTCTACAATGAGCAGTTCTTC
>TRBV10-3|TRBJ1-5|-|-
CAISDLGQPQHF
TGTGCCATCAGTGATCTGGGCCAGCCCCAGCATTTT
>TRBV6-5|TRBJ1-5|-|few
CASGADPQHF
TGTGCCAGCGGGGCCGATCCCCAGCATTTT
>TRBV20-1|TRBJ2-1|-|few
CSARDRGLSYNEQFF
TGCAGTGCTAGAGATAGGGGACTCTCCTACAATGAGCAGTTCTTC
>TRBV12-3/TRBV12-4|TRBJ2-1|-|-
CASERGAWNNEQFF
TGTGCCAGCGAAAGGGGGGCCTGGAACAATGAGCAGTTCTTC
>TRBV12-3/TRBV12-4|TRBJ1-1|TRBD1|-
CASSPTGENTEAFF
TGTGCCAGCAGTCCGACAGGGGAGAACACTGAAGCTTTCTTT
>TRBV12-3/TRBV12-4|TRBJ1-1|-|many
CASSPGFTEAFF
TGTGCCAGCAGCCCAGGGTTCACTGAAGCTTTCTTT
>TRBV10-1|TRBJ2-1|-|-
CASARDGFSYNEQFF
TGCGCCAGCGCCCGGGACGGGTTCTCCTACAATGAGCAGTTCTTC
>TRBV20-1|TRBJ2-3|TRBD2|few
CSARSGNWGTDTQYF
TGCAGTGCTAGGAGCGGGAATTGGGGCACAGATACGCAGTATTTT
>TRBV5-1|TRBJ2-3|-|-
CASSRAGDADTQYF
TGCGCCAGCAGCAGGGCAGGGGATGCGGATACGCAGTATTTT
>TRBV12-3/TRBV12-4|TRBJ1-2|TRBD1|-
CASSLTETGDYGYTF
TGTGCCAGCAGTTTAACCGAGACAGGGGACTATGGCTACACCTTC
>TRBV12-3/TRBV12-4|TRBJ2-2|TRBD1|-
CASSPWTGRTGELFF
TGTGCCAGCAGCCCTTGGACAGGACGCACCGGGGAGCTGTTTTTT
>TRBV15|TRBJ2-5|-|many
CATSRGTETQYF
TGTGCCACCAGCAGGGGAACAGAGACCCAGTACTTC
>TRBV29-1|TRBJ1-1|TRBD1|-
CSVTRPGGTITEAFF
TGCAGCGTTACCCGTCCAGGGGGGACGATTACTGAAGCTTTCTTT
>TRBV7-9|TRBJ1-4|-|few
CASSSILEKLFF
TGTGCCAGCAGCTCCATCCTTGAAAAACTGTTTTTT
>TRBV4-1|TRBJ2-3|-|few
CASSQEVLTDTQYF
TGCGCCAGCAGCCAAGAAGTTTTGACAGATACGCAGTATTTT
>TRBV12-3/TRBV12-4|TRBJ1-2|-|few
CASTRVEDGYTF
TGTGCCAGCACGAGGGTGGAAGATGGCTACACCTTC
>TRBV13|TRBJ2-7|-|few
CASSAYRASREQYF
TGTGCCAGCAGCGCGTACAGGGCCTCTCGGGAGCAGTACTTC
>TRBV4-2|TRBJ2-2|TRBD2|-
CASSQRLAGTGELFF
TGTGCCAGCAGCCAACGACTAGCTGGCACCGGGGAGCTGTTTTTT
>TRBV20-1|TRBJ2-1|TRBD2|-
CSLSASGGADEQFF
TGCAGTCTGTCGGCTAGCGGGGGGGCAGATGAGCAGTTCTTC
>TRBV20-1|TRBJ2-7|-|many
CSAGTYEQYF
TGCAGTGCTGGGACCTACGAGCAGTACTTC
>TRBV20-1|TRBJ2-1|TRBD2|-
CSARDDVTSGSSYNEQFF
TGCAGTGCTAGAGATGACGTGACTAGCGGGAGCTCCTACAATGAGCAGTTCTTC
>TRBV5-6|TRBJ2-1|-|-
CASSLDSSYRDNEQFF
TGTGCCAGCAGCTTGGACAGTTCCTATCGCGACAATGAGCAGTTCTTC
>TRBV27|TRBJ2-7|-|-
CASSPKRIDSYEQYF
TGTGCCAGCAGTCCGAAGCGGATAGATTCCTACGAGCAGTACTTC
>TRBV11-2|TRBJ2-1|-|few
CASSLQGSNYNEQFF
TGTGCCAGCAGCTTGCAGGGAAGCAACTACAATGAGCAGTTCTTC
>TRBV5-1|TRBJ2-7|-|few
CASSVARPPDEQYF
TGCGCCAGCAGCGTGGCCAGGCCCCCGGACGAGCAGTACTTC
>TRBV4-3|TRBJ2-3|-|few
CASSQSISGSSTDTQYF
TGCGCCAGCAGCCAATCTATTAGCGGATCTAGCACAGATACGCAGTATTTT
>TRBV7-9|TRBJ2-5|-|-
CASSKTPYQETQYF
TGTGCCAGCAGTAAGACCCCGTACCAAGAGACCCAGTACTTC
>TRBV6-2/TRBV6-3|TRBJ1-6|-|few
CASSYHLTDYNSPLHF
TGTGCCAGCAGTTACCACTTGACAGATTATAATTCACCCCTCCACTTT
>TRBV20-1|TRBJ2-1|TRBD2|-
CSARDLVASGNNEQFF
TGCAGTGCTAGAGATCTTGTGGCTAGCGGAAACAATGAGCAGTTCTTC
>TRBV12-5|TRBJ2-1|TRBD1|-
CASGLVRGQGGNEQFF
TGTGCTAGTGGTTTGGTACGAGGACAGGGCGGCAATGAGCAGTTCTTC
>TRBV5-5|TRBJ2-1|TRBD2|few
CASSFPVAGGPLENEQFF
TGTGCCAGCAGCTTCCCTGTAGCGGGAGGGCCCTTGGAGAATGAGCAGTTCTTC
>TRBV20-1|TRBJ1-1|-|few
CSARVAKGLLTEAFF
TGCAGTGCTAGAGTTGCGAAGGGACTCCTCACTGAAGCTTTCTTT